The T cell receptor (beta chain) described here comes from a study of CD8+CD57+ T cells in acquired aplastic anemia. Study context: The study obtained an average of 3.2 ug of DNA from sorted CD4+ and CD8+ cells. Overall study findings and caveats: Patients and controls shared some 29 CD8+ CDR3 sequences, which appeared highly expressed in patients and within their immunodominant clones.

V was shortened by 0 bases and J by 5 bases, with 17 bases between the two germline ends. Germline V gene data show CDR1 as SGHDT and CDR2 as YYEEEE. This CDR3 has 16 residues. Researchers used genomic DNA as the template to profile TCR beta VDJ and CDR3. TCRdb re-called the reads through MiXCR, storing one row per CDR3 protein. The sample includes roughly 250,000 distinct CDR3 sequences, 65% to 90% of them seen just once. This clonotype appeared a few times. Antigen unknown. The sequenced patients had an expansion of CD8+CD57+ cells seen by flow cytometry. Patients, without exception, had severe acquired aplastic anemia.

J is TRBJ1-2 and V is TRBV5-6; D call uncertain. This receptor was obtained from a human donor with aplastic anemia. The specimen was sorted CD4+, CD8+, or CD8+CD57+ T cells (not recorded which) from PBMCs. The CDR3 coding sequence is TGTGCCAGCAGCTTGGACCGGCACGGGCTCGTATATGGCTACACCTTC. It encodes CASSLDRHGLVYGYTF.